A selection of T cell receptor beta chains follows, all from one sample in a study of cytomegalovirus exposure and HLA in healthy donors. Profiling relied on immunoSEQ multiplex PCR, and the TCRdb table lists in-frame clones only, not all of them. The table has 150,000 to 200,000 clones, approximately 84% seen once; the top ten hold around 5%. The sequencing input was PBMCs. Every receptor here comes from a man aged 18 to 29 in good health and CMV-seronegative. Each CDR3 is given without its conserved first and last residue. D genes are given only for firm matches.

TRBJ2-7 15 TRBV28 TRBD2 ASSFKLAGCCSYEQY
TRBJ2-7 12 TRBV14 . ASSQGQLAYEQY
TRBJ2-3 10 TRBV2 . ASGRGGDTQY
TRBJ2-1 13 TRBV7-2 . ASSPRGSSYNEQF
TRBJ1-6 11 TRBV27 . ASSFGVLSPLH
TRBJ1-2 12 TRBV10-1 . ARSRGGVDYGYT
TRBJ2-3 14 TRBV4-2 TRBD2 ASSQSAGGPSDTQY
TRBJ1-2 13 TRBV7-2 TRBD1 ASSLNRGANYGYT
TRBJ1-5 13 TRBV18 . ASSPVQGSNQPQH
TRBJ2-7 12 TRBV5-1 TRBD1 ASSTGQGLYEQY
TRBJ2-1 12 TRBV4-2 . ASSQDLRADEQF
TRBJ2-1 15 TRBV4-1 . ASSQKLAGSSYNEQF
TRBJ2-1 10 TRBV2 . ASMGLSNEQF
TRBJ1-1 15 TRBV5-6 TRBD1 ASSLGRTGLRNTEAF
TRBJ1-2 15 TRBV4-1 . ASSPTGGGAGYYGYT
TRBJ1-1 11 TRBV4-1 TRBD1 ASSHTGVTEAF
TRBJ1-1 11 TRBV6-5 . ASSLQENTEAF
TRBJ2-1 14 TRBV7-2 . ASSLVAAGLTNEQF
TRBJ2-5 12 TRBV6-5 TRBD1 ASRPTGGRETQY
TRBJ1-2 13 TRBV6-5 . ASSYSGHGNYGYT
TRBJ1-5 13 TRBV4-1 . ASSQVPQSNQPQH
TRBJ2-1 16 TRBV18 . ATLPPHSGASSYNEQF
TRBJ2-2 11 TRBV6-1 TRBD2 ASLAGLTGELF
TRBJ2-7 12 TRBV6-5 TRBD1 ASKRGTASYEQY
TRBJ1-5 13 TRBV15 TRBD1 ATSSHDRVTQPQH
TRBJ2-5 11 TRBV6-1 . ASSVNRKETQY
TRBJ2-1 12 TRBV5-4 TRBD1 ASSNLDRADEQF
TRBJ2-5 14 TRBV7-2 TRBD2 ASSEQTSGSAETQY
TRBJ2-5 12 TRBV5-1 . ASTPSAGGETQY
TRBJ2-7 14 TRBV13 TRBD2 ASSFMGAGGLREQY
TRBJ2-3 14 TRBV19 TRBD2 ASSLLAGGSTDTQY
TRBJ2-7 12 TRBV7-9 . ASSFSAGSYEQY
TRBJ1-3 13 TRBV6-1 TRBD1 ASSMDRGSGNTIY
TRBJ1-2 10 TRBV19 . ASSIGAGGYT
TRBJ1-6 13 TRBV4-1 TRBD1 ASSQDDRGLSPLH
TRBJ2-3 13 TRBV30 TRBD2 AWTGTSGSTDTQY
TRBJ1-2 12 TRBV6-1 . ASGLGRGIYGYT
TRBJ2-2 14 TRBV5-1 . ASSLETRGTAGELF
TRBJ2-3 13 TRBV5-6 . ASSLWRDSTDTQY
TRBJ1-1 11 TRBV28 . ASSPTGYTEAF
TRBJ2-7 13 TRBV7-9 TRBD2 ASSLARRGDYEQY
TRBJ1-4 11 TRBV14 . ASSQGQYEKLF
TRBJ1-2 12 TRBV5-1 . ASSFRDSESGYT
TRBJ1-2 11 TRBV27 . ASSQQGGGGYT
TRBJ2-3 13 TRBV2 . ASSKAEGDTDTQY
TRBJ2-3 14 TRBV28 TRBD2 ASSPGTSGRTDTQY
TRBJ2-5 12 TRBV6-5 . ASSYSGPQETQY
TRBJ1-6 12 TRBV6-1 . ASSEPTYNSPLH
TRBJ2-3 18 TRBV14 TRBD2 ASSPQGYSGRKPSTDTQY
TRBJ1-4 14 TRBV7-2 TRBD1 ASSIRQGLTREKLF